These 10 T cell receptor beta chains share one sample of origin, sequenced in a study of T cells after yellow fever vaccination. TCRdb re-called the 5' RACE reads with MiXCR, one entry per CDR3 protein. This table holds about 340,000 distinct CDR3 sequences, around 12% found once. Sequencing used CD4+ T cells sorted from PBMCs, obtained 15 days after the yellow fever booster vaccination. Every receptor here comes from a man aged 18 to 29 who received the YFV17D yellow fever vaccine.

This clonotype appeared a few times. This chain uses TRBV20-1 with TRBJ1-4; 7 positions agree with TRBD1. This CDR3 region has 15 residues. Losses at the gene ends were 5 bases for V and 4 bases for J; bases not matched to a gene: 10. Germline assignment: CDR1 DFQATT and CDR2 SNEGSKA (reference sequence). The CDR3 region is CSASQIRGGNEKLFF. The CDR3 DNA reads TGCAGTGCTTCACAAATCAGGGGGGGTAATGAAAAACTGTTTTTT.

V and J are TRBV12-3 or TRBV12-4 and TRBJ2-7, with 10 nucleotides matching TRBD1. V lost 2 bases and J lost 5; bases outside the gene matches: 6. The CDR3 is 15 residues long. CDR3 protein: CASSLRGQGIDEQYF. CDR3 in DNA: TGTGCCAGCAGTTTAAGGGGACAGGGGATCGACGAGCAGTACTTC.

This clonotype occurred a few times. The CDR3 DNA reads as TGTGCCATCAGTTCGGGACCCCAGACCGGGGAGCTGTTTTTT. Translating it yields CAISSGPQTGELFF. The V and J genes are TRBV10-3 and TRBJ2-2; D is perhaps TRBD1 or TRBD2 (5 bases each). The CDR3 has 14 amino acids. V was trimmed by 5 bases and J by 5 bases, leaving 12 bases between them. CDR1 is ENHRY, CDR2 SYGVKD, per germline.

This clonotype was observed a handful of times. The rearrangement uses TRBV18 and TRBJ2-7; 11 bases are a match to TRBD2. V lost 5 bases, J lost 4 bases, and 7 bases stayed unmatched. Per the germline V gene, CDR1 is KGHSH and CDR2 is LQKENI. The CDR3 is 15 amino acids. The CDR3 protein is CASSATSGGEYEQYF. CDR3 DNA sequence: TGTGCCAGCTCAGCTACTAGCGGGGGAGAATACGAGCAGTACTTC.

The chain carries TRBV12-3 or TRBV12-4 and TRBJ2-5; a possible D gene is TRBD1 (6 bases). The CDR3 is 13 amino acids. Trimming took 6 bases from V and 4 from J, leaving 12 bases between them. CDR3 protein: CASSQGIRETQYF. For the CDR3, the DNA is TGTGCCAGCAGCCAGGGGATACGAGAGACCCAGTACTTC.

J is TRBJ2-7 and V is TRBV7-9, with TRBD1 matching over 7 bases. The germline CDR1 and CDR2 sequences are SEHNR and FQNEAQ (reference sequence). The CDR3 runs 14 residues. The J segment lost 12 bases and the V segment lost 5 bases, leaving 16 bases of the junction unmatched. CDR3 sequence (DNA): TGTGCCAGCAGCCCTCTAGGGGGACAGCCACTTCCGTACGTC. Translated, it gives CASSPLGGQPLPYV.

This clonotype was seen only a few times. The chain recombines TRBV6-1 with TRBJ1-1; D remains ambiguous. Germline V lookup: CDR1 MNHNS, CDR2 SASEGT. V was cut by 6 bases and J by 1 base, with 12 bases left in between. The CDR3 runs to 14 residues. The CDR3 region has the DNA TGTGCCAGCAGCCCCTCTAAGTGGAACACTGAAGCTTTCTTT. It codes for CASSPSKWNTEAFF.

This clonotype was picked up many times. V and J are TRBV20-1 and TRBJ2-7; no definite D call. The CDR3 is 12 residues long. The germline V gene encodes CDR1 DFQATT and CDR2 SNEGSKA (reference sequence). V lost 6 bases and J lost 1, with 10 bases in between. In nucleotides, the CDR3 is TGCAGTGCCAACACAGATTCCTACGAGCAGTACTTC. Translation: CSANTDSYEQYF.

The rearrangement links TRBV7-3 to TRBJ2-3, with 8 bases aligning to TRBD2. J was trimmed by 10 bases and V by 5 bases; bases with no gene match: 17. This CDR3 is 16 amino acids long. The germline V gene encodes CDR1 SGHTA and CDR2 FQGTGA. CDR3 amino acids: CASSPGGGRALRAQYF. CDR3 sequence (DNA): TGTGCCAGCAGCCCGGGGGGGGGACGGGCGTTGAGGGCGCAGTATTTT.

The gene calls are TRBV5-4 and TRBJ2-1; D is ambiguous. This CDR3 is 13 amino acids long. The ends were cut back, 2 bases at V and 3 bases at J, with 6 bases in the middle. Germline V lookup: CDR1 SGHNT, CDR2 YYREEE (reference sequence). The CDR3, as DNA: TGTGCCAGCAGCTTCACCATCTACAATGAGCAGTTCTTC. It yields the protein CASSFTIYNEQFF. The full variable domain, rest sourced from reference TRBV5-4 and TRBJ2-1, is ETGVTQSPTHLIKTRGQQVTLRCSSQSGHNTVSWYQQALGQGPQFIFQYYREEENGRGNFPPRFSGLQFPNYSSELNVNALELDDSALYLCASSFTIYNEQFFGPGTRLTVL.